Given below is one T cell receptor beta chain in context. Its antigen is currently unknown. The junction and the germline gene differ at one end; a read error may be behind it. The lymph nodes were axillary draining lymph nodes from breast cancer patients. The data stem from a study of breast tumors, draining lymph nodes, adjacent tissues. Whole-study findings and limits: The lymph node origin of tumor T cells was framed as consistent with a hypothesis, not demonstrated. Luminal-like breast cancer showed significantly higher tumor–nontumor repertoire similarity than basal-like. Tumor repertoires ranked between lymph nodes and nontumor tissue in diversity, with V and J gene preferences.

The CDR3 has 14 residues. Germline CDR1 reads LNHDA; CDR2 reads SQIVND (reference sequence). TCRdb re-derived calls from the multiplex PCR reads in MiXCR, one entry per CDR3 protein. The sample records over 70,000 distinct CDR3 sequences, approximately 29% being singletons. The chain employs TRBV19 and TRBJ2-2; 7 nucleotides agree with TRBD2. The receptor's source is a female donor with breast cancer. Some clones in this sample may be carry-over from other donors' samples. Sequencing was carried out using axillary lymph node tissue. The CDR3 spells CASSIAGRTGDLFF. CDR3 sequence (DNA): TGCGCCAGTAGTATAGCGGGCAGAACCGGGGATCTGTTTTTT.